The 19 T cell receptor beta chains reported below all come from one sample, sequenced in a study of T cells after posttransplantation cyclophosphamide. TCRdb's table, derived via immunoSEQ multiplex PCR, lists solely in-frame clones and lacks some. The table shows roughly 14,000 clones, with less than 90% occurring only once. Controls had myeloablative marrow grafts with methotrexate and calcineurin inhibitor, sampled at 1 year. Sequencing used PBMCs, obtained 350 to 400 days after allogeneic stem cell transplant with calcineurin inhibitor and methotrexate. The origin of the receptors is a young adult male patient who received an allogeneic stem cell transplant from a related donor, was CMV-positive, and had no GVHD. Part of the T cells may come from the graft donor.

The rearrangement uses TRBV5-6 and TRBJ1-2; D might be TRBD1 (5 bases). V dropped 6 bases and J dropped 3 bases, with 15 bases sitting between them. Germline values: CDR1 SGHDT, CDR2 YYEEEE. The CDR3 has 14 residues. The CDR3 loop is CASIRVGGDYGYTF. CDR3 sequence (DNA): TGTGCCAGCATCAGGGTGGGCGGAGACTATGGCTACACCTTC.

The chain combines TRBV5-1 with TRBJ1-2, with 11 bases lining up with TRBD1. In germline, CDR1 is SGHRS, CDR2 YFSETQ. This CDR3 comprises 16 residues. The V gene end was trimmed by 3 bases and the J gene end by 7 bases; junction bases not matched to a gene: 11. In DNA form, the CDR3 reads TGCGCCAGCAGCTCGTTCCCCGGACAGGGGGCGACTGGCTACACCTTC. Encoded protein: CASSSFPGQGATGYTF.

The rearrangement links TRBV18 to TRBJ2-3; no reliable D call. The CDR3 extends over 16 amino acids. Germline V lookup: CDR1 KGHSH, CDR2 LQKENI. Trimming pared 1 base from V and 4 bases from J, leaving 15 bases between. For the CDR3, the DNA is TGTGCCAGCTCACCACTCGCTAGGTTCTCGGCAGATACGCAGTATTTT. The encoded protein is CASSPLARFSADTQYF.

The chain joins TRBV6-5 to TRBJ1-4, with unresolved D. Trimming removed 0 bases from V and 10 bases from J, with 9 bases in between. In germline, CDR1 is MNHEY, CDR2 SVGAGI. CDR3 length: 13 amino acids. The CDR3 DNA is TGTGCCAGCAGTTACTCGGGGAGTGGAAAACTGTTTTTT. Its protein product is CASSYSGSGKLFF.

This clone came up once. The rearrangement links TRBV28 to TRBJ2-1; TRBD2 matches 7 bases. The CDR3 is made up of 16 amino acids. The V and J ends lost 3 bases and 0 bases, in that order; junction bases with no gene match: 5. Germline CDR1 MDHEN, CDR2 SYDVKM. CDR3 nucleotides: TGTGCCAGCAGTTTTGGGAGGGTAAGCTCCTACAATGAGCAGTTCTTC. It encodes CASSFGRVSSYNEQFF.

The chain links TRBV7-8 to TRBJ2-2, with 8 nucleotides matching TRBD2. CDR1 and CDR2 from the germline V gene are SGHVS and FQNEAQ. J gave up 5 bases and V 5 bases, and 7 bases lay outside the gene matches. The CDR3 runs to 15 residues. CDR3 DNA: TGTGCCAGCAGCGGGAGGGGCGGGGGGACCGGGGAGCTGTTTTTT. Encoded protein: CASSGRGGGTGELFF.

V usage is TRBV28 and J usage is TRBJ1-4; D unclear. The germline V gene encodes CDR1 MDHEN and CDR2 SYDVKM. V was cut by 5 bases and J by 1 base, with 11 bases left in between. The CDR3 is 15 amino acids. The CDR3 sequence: CASSVGGRTNEKLFF. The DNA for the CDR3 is TGTGCCAGCAGTGTGGGCGGGAGAACTAATGAAAAACTGTTTTTT.

The CDR3 nucleotides read TGTGCTAACCCTCCACGCCGGGAGACCCAGTACTTC. It translates to CANPPRRETQYF. The chain combines TRBV12-5 with TRBJ2-5; D gene ambiguous. CDR3 length: 12 amino acids. The germline CDR1 and CDR2 sequences are LGHNT and FRNRAP. V gave up 10 bases and J gave up 5 bases, with 14 bases separating them.

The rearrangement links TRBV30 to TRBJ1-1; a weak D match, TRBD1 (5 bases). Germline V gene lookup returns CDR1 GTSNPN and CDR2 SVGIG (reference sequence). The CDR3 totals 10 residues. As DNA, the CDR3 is TGTGGGGGGGGGAACACTGAAGCTTTCTTT. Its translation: CGGGNTEAFF.

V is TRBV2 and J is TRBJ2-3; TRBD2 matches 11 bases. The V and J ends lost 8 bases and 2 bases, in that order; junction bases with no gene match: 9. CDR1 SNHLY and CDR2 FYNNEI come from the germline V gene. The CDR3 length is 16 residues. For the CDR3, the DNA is TGTGCCAGCGGACTAGCGGGCCCGGGCAACACAGATACGCAGTATTTT. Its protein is CASGLAGPGNTDTQYF.

CDR3 DNA: TGCGCCAGCACGATCGCGGGGAACGAGCAGTACTTC. It yields the protein CASTIAGNEQYF. V and J are TRBV10-2 and TRBJ2-7; a possible D gene is TRBD2 (6 bases). The CDR3 spans 12 residues. The germline gives CDR1 WSHSY, CDR2 SAAADI. V lost 7 bases, J lost 5 bases, and 12 bases lay in between.

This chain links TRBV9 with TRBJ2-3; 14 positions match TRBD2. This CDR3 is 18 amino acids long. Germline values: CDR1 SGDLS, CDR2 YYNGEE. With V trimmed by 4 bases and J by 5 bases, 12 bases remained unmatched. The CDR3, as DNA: TGTGCCAGCAGCAACAGGGCAGGGACTAGCGGGAGAATAGATACGCAGTATTTT. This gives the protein CASSNRAGTSGRIDTQYF.

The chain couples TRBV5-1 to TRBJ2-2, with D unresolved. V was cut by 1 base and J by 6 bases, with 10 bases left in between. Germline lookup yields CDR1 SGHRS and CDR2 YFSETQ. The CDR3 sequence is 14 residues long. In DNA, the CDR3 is TGCGCCAGCAGCTTGACCCGGTTATCCGGGGAGCTGTTTTTT. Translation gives CASSLTRLSGELFF.

DNA of the CDR3: TGTGCCTGGAGTGTTAATGAGGCCGGGGAGCTGTTTTTT. This sequence encodes CAWSVNEAGELFF. This rearrangement joins TRBV30 to TRBJ2-2; no firm D call. V lost 0 bases and J lost 6, with 8 bases in between. CDR1 and CDR2 (germline): GTSNPN, SVGIG (reference sequence). The CDR3 spans 13 residues.

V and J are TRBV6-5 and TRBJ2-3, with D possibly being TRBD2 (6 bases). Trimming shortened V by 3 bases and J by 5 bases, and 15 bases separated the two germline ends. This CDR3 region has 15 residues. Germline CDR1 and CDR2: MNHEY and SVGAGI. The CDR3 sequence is CASSYEGGPLDTQYF. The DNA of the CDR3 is TGTGCCAGCAGTTATGAGGGAGGCCCCCTAGATACGCAGTATTTT.

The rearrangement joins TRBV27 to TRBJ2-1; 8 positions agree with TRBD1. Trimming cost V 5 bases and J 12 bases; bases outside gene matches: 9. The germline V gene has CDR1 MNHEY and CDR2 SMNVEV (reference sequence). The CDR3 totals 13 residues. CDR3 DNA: TGTGCCAGCAGTCGGACAGGGCCAATACCGCAGTTCTTC. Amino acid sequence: CASSRTGPIPQFF.

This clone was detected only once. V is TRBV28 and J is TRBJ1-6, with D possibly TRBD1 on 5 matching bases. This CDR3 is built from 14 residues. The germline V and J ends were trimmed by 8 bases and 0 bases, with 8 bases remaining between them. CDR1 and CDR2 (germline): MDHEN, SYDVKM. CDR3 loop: CASRTHSYNSPLHF. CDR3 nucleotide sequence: TGTGCCAGCCGGACACACTCCTATAATTCACCCCTCCACTTT.

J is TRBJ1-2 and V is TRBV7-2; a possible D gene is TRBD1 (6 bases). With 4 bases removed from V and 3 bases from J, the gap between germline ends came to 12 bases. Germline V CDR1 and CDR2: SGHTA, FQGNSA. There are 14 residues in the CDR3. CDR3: CASSSIQGYYGYTF. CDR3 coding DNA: TGTGCCAGCAGCTCCATACAGGGTTACTATGGCTACACCTTC.

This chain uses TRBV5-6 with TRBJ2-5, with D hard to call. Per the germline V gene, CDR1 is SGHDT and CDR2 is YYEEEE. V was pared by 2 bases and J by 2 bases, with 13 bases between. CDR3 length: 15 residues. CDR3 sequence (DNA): TGTGCCAGCAGCTTAGTCGTCAGATCTCAAGAGACCCAGTACTTC. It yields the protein CASSLVVRSQETQYF.